A single TCR beta chain is shown here with its context. Its antigen is as yet unknown. The data originate from a study of regulatory dendritic cells for organ transplantation. The V gene's germline CDR1 is LNHNV and CDR2 YYDKDF (reference sequence). This CDR3 contains 13 residues. V lost 0 bases, J lost 7 bases, and 9 bases lay in between. The assay was immunoSEQ multiplex PCR, and TCRdb's table has in-frame clones only and misses some. The sample records about 3,500 clones, 50% to 70% being singletons. CFSE-labeled sorted T cells met regulatory or mature dendritic cells for about five days. This clonotype was sampled from a human donor in good health. V usage is TRBV15 and J usage is TRBJ1-1, with D unresolved. Sequencing input: memory CD8+ T cells from blood cultured with dendritic cells. Regarding subset: CD45RO+ memory T cells. The CDR3 loop is CATSREVSVEAFF. CDR3 coding DNA: TGTGCCACCAGCAGAGAAGTATCGGTTGAAGCTTTCTTT.